The T cell receptor beta chain described here comes from a study of STAT3 mutations in large granular lymphocyte leukemia. On the study more broadly: Approximately 40% of treated T-LGLL patients showed hematologic response to immunosuppression. Study-wide results and limits: A small but highly pathogenic clone may have been missed. In about 30% of the 18 patients, new TCR clonotypes emerged after therapy. Every T-cell large granular lymphocyte leukemia patient had at least one immunodominant TCR beta clonotype.

CDR3 length equals 15 residues. With 0 bases removed from V and 4 bases from J, the gap between germline ends came to 12 bases. Germline V gene lookup returns CDR1 SGHTA and CDR2 FQGNSA. TCRbeta libraries averaged around 42,000 productive templates per sample. The protocol was immunoSEQ multiplex PCR, while the TCRdb copy is restricted to in-frame clones and leaves out a portion. The sample includes some 1,400 clones, 60% to 80% seen only once; the top ten take 39%. Notes on this clone: Antigen unknown.

The sequence came from a man aged 45-60 years with T-cell large granular lymphocyte leukemia. Some clones in this sample may be carry-over from other donors' samples. Sequencing input: peripheral blood mononuclear cells. V gene TRBV7-2 combines with J gene TRBJ2-5, with D perhaps TRBD2 (5 bases). The CDR3 spells CASSLASGSRETQYF. Here the CDR3 DNA reads TGTGCCAGCAGCTTAGCATCGGGATCGAGAGAGACCCAGTACTTC.